There are many counts of the clone carrying this T cell receptor beta chain. The sample belongs to a study of T cells in Graves' hyperthyroidism and ophthalmopathy. The CDR3 contains 14 residues. From germline, CDR1 is MDHEN and CDR2 SYDVKM. V lost 8 bases and J lost 3; bases outside the gene matches: 8. RNA transcripts gave rise to amplified TCR beta CDR3 regions. First-round RT-PCR with HTBI primers amplified the TCR CDR3 region. Each CDR3 protein gets one entry after TCRdb re-called the multiplex PCR reads with MiXCR. The table lists 300,000 to 400,000 distinct CDR3 sequences, about 15% of them singletons.

The J gene is TRBJ1-2, the V gene TRBV28, with 8 bases aligning to TRBD1. The source of this sequence is a woman younger than 45 with Graves' hyperthyroidism. The sample was blood. As DNA, the CDR3 is TGTGCCAGCGGGACAGGAGCCCCCCACTATGGCTACACCTTC. Encoded protein: CASGTGAPHYGYTF.